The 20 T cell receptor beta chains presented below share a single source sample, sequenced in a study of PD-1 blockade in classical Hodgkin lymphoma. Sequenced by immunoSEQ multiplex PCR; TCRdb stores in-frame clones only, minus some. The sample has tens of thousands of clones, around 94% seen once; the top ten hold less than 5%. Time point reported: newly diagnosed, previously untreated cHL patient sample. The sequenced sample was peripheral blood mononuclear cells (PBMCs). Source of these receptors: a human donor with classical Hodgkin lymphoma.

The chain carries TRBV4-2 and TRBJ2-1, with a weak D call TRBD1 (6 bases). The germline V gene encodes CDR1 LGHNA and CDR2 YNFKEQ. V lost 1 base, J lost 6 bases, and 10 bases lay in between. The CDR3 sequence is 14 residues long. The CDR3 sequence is CASSQVGQFNEQFF. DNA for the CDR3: TGTGCCAGCAGCCAAGTCGGACAGTTCAATGAGCAGTTCTTC.

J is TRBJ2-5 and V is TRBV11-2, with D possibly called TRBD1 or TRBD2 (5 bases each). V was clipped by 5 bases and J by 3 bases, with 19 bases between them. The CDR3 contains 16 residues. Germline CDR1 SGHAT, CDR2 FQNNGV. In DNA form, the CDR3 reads TGTGCCAGCAGCCGTCGAGGGACGGCTATGGAAGAGACCCAGTACTTC. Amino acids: CASSRRGTAMEETQYF.

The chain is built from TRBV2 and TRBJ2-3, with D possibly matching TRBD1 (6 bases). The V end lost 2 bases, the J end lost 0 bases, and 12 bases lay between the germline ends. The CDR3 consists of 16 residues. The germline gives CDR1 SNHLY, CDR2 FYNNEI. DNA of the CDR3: TGTGCCAGCAGTGAAAGGGTCAGGGGAAGCACAGATACGCAGTATTTT. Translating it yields CASSERVRGSTDTQYF.

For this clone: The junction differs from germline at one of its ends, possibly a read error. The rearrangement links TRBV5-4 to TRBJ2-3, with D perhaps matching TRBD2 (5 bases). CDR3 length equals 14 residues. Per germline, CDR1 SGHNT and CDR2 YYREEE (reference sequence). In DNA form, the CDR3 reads TGTGTCAGCAGCTTGGACTCCTCAGCAGATACGCAGTATTTT. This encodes CVSSLDSSADTQYF.

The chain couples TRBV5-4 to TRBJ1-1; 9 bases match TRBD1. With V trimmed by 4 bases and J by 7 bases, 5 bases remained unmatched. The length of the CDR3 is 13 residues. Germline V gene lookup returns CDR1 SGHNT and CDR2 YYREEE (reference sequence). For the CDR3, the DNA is TGTGCCAGCAGCCTCGGGACAGGGCTTGAAGCTTTCTTT. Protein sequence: CASSLGTGLEAFF.

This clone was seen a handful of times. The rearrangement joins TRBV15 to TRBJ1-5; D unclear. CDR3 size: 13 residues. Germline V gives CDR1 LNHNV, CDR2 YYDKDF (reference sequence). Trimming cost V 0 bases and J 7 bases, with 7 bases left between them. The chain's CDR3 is CATSRDRGQPQHF. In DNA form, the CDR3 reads TGTGCCACCAGCAGAGATCGAGGGCAGCCCCAGCATTTT. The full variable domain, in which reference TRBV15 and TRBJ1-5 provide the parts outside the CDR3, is DAMVIQNPRYQVTQFGKPVTLSCSQTLNHNVMYWYQQKSSQAPKLLFHYYDKDFNNEADTPDNFQSRRPNTSFCFLDIRSPGLGDTAMYLCATSRDRGQPQHFGDGTRLSIL.

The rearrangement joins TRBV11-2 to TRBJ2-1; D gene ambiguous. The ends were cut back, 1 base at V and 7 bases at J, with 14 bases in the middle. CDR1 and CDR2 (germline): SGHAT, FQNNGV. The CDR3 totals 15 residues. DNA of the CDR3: TGTGCCAGCAGCTTAGGCCGAGCGCGACTTAATGAGCAGTTCTTC. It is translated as CASSLGRARLNEQFF.

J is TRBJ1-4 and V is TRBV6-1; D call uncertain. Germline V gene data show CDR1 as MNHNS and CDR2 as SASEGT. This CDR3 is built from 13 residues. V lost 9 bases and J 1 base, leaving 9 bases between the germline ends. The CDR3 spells CASHGLTNEKLFF. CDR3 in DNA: TGTGCCAGTCATGGCTTAACTAATGAAAAACTGTTTTTT.

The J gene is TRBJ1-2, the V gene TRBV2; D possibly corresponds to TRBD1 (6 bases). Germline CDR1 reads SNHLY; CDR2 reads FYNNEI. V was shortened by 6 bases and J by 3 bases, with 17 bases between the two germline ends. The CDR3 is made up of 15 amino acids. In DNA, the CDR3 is TGTGCCAGCAGCGACACACAGGGTTCGTACTATGGCTACACCTTC. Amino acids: CASSDTQGSYYGYTF.

This CDR3 is CASSFGQSGSDTQYF. CDR3 DNA: TGTGCCAGCAGCTTCGGACAGTCAGGATCAGATACGCAGTATTTT. The chain is built from TRBV7-9 and TRBJ2-3; D perhaps matches TRBD1 (6 bases). This CDR3 region has 15 residues. Germline CDR1 SEHNR, CDR2 FQNEAQ (reference sequence). The V end was cut by 3 bases, the J end by 4 bases, with 14 bases between.

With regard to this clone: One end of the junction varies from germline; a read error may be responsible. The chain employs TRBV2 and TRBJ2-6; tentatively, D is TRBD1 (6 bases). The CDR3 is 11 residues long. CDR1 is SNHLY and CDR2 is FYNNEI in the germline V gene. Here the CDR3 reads CASSADRGNHF. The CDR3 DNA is TGTGCCAGCAGTGCTGATAGGGGGAACCACTTC.

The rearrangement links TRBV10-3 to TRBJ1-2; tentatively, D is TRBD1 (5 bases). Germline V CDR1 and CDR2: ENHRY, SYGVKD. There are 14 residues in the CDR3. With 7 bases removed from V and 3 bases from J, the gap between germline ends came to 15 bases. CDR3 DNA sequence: TGTGCCATCAAACGGGACCGCGAACACTATGGCTACACCTTC. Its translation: CAIKRDREHYGYTF.

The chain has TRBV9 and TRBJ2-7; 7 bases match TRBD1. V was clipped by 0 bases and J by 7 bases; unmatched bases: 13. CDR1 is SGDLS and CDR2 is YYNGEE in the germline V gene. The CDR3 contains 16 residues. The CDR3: CASSVGPGGVSEEQYF. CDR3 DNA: TGTGCCAGCAGCGTAGGACCAGGGGGTGTCTCAGAGGAGCAGTACTTC.

CDR3 residues: CASSEDRVPNQPQHF. As DNA, the CDR3 is TGTGCCAGCAGTGAAGACAGGGTGCCTAATCAGCCCCAGCATTTT. The chain couples TRBV6-1 to TRBJ1-5; a possible D gene is TRBD1 (6 bases). Trimming took 1 base from V and 4 from J, leaving 11 bases between them. The CDR3 loop spans 15 amino acids. Germline values: CDR1 MNHNS, CDR2 SASEGT.

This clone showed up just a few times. The CDR3 region has the DNA TGCAGGACTGGAACGAACACTGAAGCTTTCTTT. Amino acids: CRTGTNTEAFF. The rearrangement uses TRBV20-1 and TRBJ1-1, with D hard to call. CDR3 length: 11 residues. In germline, CDR1 is DFQATT, CDR2 SNEGSKA (reference sequence).

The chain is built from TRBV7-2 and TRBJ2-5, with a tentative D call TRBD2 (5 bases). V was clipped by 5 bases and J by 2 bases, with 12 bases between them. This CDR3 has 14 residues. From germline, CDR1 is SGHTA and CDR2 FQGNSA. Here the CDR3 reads CASSRPRGQETQYF. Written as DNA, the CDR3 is TGTGCCAGCAGCCGGCCTCGGGGACAAGAGACCCAGTACTTC.

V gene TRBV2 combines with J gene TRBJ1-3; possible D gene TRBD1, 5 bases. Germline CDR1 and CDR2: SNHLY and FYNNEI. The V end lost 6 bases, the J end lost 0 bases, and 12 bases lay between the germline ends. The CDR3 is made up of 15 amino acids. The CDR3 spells CASRADTNSGNTIYF. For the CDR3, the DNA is TGTGCCAGCAGAGCGGACACCAACTCTGGAAACACCATATATTTT.

The CDR3 sequence: CASSSSPGTGGYTF. The CDR3 region has the DNA TGTGCCAGCAGTTCCTCCCCCGGGACAGGGGGCTACACCTTC. The V and J genes are TRBV27 and TRBJ1-2, with TRBD1 identical over 9 bases. V trimming: 4 bases; J trimming: 8 bases; junction bases outside the gene matches: 8. This CDR3 region has 14 residues. Germline V gene lookup returns CDR1 MNHEY and CDR2 SMNVEV (reference sequence).

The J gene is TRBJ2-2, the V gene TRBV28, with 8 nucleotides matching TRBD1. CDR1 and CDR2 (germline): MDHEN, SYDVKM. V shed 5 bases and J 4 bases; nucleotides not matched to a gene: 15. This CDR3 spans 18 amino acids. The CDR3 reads CASSILLAGTGTTGELFF. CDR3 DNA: TGTGCCAGCAGTATCCTACTAGCCGGGACAGGAACCACCGGGGAGCTGTTTTTT. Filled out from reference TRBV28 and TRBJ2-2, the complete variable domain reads DVKVTQSSRYLVKRTGEKVFLECVQDMDHENMFWYRQDPGLGLRLIYFSYDVKMKEKGDIPEGYSVSREKKERFSLILESASTNQTSMYLCASSILLAGTGTTGELFFGEGSRLTVL.

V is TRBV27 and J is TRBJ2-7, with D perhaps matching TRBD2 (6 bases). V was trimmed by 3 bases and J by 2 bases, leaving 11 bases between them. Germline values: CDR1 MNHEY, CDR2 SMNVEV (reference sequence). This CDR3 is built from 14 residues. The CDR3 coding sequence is TGTGCCAGCAGTTTCGGGGGTCCCCCCTACGAGCAGTACTTC. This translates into CASSFGGPPYEQYF.